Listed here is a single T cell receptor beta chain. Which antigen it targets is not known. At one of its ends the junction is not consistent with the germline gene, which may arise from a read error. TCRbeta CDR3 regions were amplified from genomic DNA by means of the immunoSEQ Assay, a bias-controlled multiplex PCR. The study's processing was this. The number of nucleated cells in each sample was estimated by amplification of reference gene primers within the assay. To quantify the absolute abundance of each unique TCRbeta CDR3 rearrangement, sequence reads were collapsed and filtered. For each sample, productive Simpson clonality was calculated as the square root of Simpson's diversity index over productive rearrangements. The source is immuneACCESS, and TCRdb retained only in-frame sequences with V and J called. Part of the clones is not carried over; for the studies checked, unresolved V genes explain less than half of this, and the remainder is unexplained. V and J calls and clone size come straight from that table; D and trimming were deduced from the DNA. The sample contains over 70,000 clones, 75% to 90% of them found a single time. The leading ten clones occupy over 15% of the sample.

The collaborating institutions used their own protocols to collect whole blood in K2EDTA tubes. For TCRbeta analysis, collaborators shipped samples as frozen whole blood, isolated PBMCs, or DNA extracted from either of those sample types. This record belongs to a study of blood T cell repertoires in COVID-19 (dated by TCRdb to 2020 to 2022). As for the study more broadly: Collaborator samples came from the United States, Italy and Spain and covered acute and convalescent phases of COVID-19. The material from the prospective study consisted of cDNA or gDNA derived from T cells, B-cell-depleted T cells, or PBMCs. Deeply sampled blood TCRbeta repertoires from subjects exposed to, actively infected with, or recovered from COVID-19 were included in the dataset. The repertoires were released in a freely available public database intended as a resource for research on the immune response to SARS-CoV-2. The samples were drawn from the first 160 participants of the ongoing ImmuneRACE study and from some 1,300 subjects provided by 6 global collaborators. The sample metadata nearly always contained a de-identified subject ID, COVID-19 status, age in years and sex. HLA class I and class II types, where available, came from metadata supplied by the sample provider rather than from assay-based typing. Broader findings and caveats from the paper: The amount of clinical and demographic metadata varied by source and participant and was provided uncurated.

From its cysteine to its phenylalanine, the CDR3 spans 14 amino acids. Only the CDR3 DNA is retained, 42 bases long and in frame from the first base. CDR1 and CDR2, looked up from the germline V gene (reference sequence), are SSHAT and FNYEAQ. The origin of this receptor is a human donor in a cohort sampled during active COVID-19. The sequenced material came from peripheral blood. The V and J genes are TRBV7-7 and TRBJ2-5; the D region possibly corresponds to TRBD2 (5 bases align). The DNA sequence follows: TGTGCTAGCAGCTTAGTCGGGGTTATGGAGACCCAGTACTTC. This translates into CASSLVGVMETQYF.